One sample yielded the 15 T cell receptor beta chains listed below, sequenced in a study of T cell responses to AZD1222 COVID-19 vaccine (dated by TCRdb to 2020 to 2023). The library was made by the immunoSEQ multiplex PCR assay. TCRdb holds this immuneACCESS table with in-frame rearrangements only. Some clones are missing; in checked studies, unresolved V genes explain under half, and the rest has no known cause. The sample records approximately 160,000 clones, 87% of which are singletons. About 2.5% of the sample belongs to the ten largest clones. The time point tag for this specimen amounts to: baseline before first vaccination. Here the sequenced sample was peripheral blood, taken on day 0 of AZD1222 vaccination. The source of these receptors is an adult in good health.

CDR3 sequence: CASSLVVQSTEAFF. The CDR3 DNA reads as TGTGCCAGCAGCTTAGTTGTTCAGAGCACTGAAGCTTTCTTT. The chain uses TRBV7-9 and TRBJ1-1, with D unclear. This CDR3 has 14 amino acids. Germline loops: CDR1 SEHNR, CDR2 FQNEAQ (reference sequence). Trimming removed 1 base at V and 4 bases at J, with 10 bases between.

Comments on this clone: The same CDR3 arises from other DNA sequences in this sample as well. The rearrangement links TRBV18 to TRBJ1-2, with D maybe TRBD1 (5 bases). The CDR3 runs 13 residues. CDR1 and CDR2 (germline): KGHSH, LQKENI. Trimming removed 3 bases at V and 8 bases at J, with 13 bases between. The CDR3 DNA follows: TGTGCCAGCTCACCCGGACAAGGGGAAGGCTACACCTTC. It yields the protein CASSPGQGEGYTF.

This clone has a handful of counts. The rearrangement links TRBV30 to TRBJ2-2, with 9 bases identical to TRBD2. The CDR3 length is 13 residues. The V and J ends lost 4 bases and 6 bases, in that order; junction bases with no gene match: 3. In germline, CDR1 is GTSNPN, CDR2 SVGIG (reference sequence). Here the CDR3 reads CAWNAGGSGELFF. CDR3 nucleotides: TGTGCCTGGAACGCGGGAGGGTCCGGGGAGCTGTTTTTT.

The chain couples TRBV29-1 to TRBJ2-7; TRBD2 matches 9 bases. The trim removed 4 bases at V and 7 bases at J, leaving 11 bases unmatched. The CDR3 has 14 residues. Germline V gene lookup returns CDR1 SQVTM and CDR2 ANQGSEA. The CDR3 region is CSVGTSGPSSEQYF. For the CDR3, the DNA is TGCAGCGTTGGTACTAGCGGGCCGAGCTCGGAGCAGTACTTC.

CDR3 nucleotides: TGTGCCTGCCACACCAGTTACGAGCAGTACTTC. Residues: CACHTSYEQYF. The chain recombines TRBV30 with TRBJ2-7, with D uncertain. The V and J ends lost 6 bases and 4 bases respectively, with 10 bases between them. Germline lookup yields CDR1 GTSNPN and CDR2 SVGIG (reference sequence). The CDR3 runs 11 residues.

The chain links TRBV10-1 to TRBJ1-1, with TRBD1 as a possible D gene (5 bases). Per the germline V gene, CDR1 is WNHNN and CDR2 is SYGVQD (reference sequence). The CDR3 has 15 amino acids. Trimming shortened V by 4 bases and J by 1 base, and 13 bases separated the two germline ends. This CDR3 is CASSGPTETNTEAFF. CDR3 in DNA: TGCGCCAGCAGTGGGCCGACAGAGACGAACACTGAAGCTTTCTTT.

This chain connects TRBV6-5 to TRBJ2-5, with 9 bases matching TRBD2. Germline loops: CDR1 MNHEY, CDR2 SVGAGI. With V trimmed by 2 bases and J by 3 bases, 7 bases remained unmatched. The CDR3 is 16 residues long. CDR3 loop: CASSYQGGRAKETQYF. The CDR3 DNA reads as TGTGCCAGCAGTTACCAGGGCGGGAGGGCTAAAGAGACCCAGTACTTC.

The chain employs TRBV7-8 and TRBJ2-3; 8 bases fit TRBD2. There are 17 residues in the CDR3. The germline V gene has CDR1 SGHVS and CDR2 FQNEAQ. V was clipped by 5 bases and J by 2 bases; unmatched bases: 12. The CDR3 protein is CASSARWGGRITDTQYF. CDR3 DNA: TGTGCCAGCAGCGCCCGTTGGGGCGGGAGGATCACAGATACGCAGTATTTT. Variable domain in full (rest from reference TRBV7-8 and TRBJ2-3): GAGVSQSPRYKVAKRGQDVALRCDPISGHVSLFWYQQALGQGPEFLTYFQNEAQLDKSGLPSDRFFAERPEGSVSTLKIQRTQQEDSAVYLCASSARWGGRITDTQYFGPGTRLTVL.

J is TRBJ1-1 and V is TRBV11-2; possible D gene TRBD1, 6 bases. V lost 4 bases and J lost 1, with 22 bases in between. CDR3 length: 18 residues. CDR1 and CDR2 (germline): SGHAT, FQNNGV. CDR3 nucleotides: TGTGCCAGCAGCTCTCACTTGGAGGACAGACTAAGGAACACTGAAGCTTTCTTT. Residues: CASSSHLEDRLRNTEAFF.

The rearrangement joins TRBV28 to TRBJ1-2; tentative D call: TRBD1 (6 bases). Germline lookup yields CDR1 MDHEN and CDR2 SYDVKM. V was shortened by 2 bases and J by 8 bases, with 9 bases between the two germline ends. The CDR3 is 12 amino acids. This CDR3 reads CASSLRGKGYTF. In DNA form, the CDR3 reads TGTGCCAGCAGTTTAAGGGGGAAGGGCTACACCTTC.

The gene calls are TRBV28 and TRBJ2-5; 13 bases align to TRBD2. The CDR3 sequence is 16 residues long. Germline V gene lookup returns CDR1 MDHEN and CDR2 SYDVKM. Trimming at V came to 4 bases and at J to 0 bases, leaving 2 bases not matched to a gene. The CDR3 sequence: CASSSGLAGDQETQYF. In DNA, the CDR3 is TGTGCCAGCAGTTCCGGACTAGCGGGAGACCAAGAGACCCAGTACTTC.

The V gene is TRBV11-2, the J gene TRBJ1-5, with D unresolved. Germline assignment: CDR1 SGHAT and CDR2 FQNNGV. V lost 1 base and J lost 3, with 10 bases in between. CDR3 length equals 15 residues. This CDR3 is CASSLGSEFNQPQHF. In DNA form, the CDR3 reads TGTGCCAGCAGCTTAGGGTCAGAGTTCAATCAGCCCCAGCATTTT.

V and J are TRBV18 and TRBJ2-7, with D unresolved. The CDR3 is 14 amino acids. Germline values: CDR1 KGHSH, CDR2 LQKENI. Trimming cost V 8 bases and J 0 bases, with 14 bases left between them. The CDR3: CASGVGSTSYEQYF. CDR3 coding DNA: TGTGCCAGCGGAGTGGGCAGCACCTCCTACGAGCAGTACTTC.

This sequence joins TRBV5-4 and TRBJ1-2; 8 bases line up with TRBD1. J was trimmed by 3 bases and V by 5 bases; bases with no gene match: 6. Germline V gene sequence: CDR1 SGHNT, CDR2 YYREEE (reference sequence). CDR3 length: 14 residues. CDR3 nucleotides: TGTGCCAGCAGACCACGGACAGGGTACTATGGCTACACCTTC. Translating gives CASRPRTGYYGYTF.

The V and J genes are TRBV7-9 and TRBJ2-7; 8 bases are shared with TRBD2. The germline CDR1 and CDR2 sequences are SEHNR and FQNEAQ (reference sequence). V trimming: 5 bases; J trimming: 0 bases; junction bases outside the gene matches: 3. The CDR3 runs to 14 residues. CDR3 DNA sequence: TGTGCCAGCAGCCGGGAGGGAAACTCCTACGAGCAGTACTTC. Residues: CASSREGNSYEQYF.